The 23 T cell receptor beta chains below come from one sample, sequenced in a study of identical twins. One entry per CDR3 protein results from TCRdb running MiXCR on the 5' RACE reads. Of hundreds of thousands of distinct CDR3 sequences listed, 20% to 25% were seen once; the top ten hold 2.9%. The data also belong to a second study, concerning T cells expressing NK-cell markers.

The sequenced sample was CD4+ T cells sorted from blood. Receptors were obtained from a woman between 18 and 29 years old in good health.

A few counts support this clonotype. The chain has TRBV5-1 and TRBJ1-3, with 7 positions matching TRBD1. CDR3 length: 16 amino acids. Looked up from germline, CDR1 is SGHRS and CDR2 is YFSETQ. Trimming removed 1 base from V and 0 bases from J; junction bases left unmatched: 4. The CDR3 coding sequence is TGCGCCAGCAGCTTGTGGACAGGCCCCTCTGGAAACACCATATATTTT. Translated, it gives CASSLWTGPSGNTIYF.

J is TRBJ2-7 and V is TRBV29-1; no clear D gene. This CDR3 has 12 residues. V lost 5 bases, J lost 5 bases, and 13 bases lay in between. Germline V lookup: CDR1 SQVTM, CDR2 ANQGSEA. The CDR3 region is CSVSHSGNEQYF. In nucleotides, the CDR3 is TGCAGCGTTTCTCACTCCGGAAACGAGCAGTACTTC.

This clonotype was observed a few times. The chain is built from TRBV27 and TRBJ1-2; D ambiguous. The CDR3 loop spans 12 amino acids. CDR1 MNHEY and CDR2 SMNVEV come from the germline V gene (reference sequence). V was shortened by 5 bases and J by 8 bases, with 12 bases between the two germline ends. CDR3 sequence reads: CASSMQDRGYTF. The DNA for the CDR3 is TGTGCCAGCAGTATGCAGGATAGAGGCTACACCTTC.

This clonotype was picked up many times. The CDR3 DNA follows: TGTGCCAGCTCACCTCAGGAAAACACTGAAGCTTTCTTT. It encodes CASSPQENTEAFF. V is TRBV18 and J is TRBJ1-1; D gene unclear. This CDR3 region has 13 residues. V shed 3 bases and J shed 2 bases, with 7 bases lying between them. Germline lookup yields CDR1 KGHSH and CDR2 LQKENI.

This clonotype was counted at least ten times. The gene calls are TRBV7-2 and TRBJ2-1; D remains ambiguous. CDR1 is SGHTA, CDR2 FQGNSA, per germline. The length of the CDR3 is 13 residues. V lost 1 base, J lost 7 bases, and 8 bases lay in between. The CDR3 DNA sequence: TGTGCCAGCAGCTTAGGGGTGGGAAATGAGCAGTTCTTC. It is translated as CASSLGVGNEQFF.

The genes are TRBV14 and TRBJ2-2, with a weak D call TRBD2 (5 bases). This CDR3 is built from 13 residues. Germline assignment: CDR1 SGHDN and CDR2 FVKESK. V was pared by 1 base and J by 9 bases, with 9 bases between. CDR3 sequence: CASSQGGSRELFF. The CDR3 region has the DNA TGTGCCAGCAGCCAAGGTGGGAGCCGGGAGCTGTTTTTT.

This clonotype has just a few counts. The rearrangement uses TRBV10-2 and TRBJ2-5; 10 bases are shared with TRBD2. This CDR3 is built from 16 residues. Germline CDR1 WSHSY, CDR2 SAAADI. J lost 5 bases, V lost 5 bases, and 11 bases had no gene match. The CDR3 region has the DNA TGCGCCAGCAGTCCGACAGCGGGAGGGTGGGGTGAGACCCAGTACTTC. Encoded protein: CASSPTAGGWGETQYF.

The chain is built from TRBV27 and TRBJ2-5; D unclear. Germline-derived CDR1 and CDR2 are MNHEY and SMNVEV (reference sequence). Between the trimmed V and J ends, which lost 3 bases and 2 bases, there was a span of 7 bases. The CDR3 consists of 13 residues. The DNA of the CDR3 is TGTGCCAGCAGTTTGAAGCGTCAAGAGACCCAGTACTTC. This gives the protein CASSLKRQETQYF.

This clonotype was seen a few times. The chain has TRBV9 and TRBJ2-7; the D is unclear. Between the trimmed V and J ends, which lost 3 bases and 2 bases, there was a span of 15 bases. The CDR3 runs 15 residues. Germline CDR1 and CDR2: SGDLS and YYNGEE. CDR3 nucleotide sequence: TGTGCCAGCAGCGCAGACCCTGGTGGGACCTACGAGCAGTACTTC. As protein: CASSADPGGTYEQYF. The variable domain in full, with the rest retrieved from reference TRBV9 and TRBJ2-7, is DSGVTQTPKHLITATGQRVTLRCSPRSGDLSVYWYQQSLDQGLQFLIQYYNGEERAKGNILERFSAQQFPDLHSELNLSSLELGDSALYFCASSADPGGTYEQYFGPGTRLTVT.

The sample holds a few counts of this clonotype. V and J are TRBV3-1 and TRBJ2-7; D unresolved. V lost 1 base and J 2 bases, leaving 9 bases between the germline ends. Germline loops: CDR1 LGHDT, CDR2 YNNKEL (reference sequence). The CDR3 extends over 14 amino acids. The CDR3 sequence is CASSQGVKPYEQYF. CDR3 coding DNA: TGTGCCAGCAGCCAAGGGGTCAAGCCCTACGAGCAGTACTTC.

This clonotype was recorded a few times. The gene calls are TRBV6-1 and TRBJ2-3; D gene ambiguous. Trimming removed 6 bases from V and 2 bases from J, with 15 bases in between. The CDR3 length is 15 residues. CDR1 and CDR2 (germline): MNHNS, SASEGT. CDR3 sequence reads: CASSAMVHATDTQYF. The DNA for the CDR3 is TGTGCCAGCAGCGCCATGGTTCATGCCACAGATACGCAGTATTTT.

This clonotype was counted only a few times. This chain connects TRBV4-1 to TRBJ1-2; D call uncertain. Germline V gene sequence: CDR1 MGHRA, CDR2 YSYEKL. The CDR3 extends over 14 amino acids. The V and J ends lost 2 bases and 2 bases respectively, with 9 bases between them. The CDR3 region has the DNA TGCGCCAGCAGCCAATCGGCGGAAAACTATGGCTACACCTTC. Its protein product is CASSQSAENYGYTF.

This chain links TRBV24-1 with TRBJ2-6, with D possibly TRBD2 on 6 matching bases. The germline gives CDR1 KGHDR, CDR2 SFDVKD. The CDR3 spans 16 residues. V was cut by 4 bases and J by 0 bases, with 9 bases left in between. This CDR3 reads CATSDGRTSGANVLTF. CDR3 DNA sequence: TGTGCCACCAGTGACGGGAGAACCTCTGGGGCCAACGTCCTGACTTTC.

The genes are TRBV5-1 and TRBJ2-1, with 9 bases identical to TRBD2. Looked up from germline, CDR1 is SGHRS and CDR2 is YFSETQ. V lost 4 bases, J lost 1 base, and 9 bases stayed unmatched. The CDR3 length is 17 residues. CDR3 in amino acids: CASSPGGTSGSYNEQFF. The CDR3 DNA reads TGCGCCAGCAGCCCGGGCGGTACTAGCGGGTCCTACAATGAGCAGTTCTTC.

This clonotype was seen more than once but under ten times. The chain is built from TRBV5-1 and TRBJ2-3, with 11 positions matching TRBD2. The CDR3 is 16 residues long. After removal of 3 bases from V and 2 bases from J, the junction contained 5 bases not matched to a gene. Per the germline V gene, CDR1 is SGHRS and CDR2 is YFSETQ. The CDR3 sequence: CASSSGTSGDTDTQYF. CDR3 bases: TGCGCCAGCAGCTCCGGGACTAGCGGCGACACAGATACGCAGTATTTT.

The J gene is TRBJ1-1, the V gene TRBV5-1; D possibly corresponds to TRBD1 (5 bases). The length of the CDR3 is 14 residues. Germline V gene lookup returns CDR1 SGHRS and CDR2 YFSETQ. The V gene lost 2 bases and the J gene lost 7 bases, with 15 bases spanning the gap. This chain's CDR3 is CASSFGAGGSEAFF. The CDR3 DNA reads TGCGCCAGCAGCTTCGGGGCCGGAGGGAGTGAAGCTTTCTTT.

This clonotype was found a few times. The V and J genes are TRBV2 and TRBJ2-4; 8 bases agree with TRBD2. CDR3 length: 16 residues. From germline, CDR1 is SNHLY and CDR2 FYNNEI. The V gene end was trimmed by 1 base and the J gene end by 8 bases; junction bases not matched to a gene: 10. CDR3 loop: CASSEGSGRPGDIQYF. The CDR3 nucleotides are TGTGCCAGCAGTGAAGGCAGCGGGAGACCCGGGGACATTCAGTACTTC.

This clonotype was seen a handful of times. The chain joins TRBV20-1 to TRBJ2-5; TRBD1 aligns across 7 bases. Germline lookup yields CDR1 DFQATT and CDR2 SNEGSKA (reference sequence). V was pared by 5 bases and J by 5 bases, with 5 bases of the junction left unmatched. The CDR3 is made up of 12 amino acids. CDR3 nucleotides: TGCAGTGCTGGGCAGGGGGTGGAGACCCAGTACTTC. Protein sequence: CSAGQGVETQYF.

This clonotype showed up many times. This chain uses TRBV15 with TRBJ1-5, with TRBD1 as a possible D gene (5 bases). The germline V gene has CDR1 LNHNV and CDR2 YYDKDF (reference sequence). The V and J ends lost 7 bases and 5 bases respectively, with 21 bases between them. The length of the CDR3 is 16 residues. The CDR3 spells CATTDSPQGGDQPQHF. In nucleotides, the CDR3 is TGTGCCACCACCGATTCTCCCCAGGGAGGGGATCAGCCCCAGCATTTT.

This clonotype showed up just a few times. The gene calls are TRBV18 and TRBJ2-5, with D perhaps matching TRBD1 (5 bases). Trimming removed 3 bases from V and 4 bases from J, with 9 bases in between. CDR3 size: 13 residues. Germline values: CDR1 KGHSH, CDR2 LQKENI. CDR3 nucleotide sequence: TGTGCCAGCTCACCGGTCCAGGGAGAGACCCAGTACTTC. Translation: CASSPVQGETQYF.

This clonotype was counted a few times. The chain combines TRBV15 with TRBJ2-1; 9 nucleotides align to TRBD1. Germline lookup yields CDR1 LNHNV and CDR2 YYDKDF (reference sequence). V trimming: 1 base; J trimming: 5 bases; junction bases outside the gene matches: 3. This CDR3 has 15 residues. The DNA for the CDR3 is TGTGCCACCAGCAGAGTGGGACAGGGCAACAATGAGCAGTTCTTC. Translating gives CATSRVGQGNNEQFF. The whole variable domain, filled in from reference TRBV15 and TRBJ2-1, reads DAMVIQNPRYQVTQFGKPVTLSCSQTLNHNVMYWYQQKSSQAPKLLFHYYDKDFNNEADTPDNFQSRRPNTSFCFLDIRSPGLGDTAMYLCATSRVGQGNNEQFFGPGTRLTVL.

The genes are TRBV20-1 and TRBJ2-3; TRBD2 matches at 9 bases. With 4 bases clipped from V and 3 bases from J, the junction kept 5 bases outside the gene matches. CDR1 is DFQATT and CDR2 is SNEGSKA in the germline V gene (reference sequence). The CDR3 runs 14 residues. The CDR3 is CSATAGLATDTQYF. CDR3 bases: TGCAGTGCTACCGCGGGACTAGCTACAGATACGCAGTATTTT.

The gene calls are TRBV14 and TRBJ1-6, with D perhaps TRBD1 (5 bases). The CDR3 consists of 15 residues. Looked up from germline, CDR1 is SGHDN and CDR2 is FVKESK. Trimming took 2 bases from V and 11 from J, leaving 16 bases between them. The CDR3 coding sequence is TGTGCCAGCAGCCAAAGCAGCACAGGTGGAGCACCCCTCCACTTT. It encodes CASSQSSTGGAPLHF.